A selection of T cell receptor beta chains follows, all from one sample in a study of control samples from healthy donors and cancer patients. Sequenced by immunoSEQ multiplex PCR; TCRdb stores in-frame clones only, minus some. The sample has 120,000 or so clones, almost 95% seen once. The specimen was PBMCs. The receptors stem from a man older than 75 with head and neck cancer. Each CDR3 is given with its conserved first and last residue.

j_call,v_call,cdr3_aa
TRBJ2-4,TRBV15,CATSSAGGVGIQYF
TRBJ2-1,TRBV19,CASSRAGGSLGDEQFF
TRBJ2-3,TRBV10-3,CAISESLGEGQDTQYF
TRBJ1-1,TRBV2,CASSEVEGTEAFF
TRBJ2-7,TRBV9,CASSVGAGTLYEQYF
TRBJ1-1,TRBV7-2,CASSLGAELEAFF
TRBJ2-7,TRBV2,CASSLHGVSYEQYF
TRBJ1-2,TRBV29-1,CSVLRAHGYTF
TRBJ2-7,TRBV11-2,CASSFSGASYEQYF
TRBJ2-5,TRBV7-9,CASSLRTGTQETQYF
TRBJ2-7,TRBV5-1,CASSLGAGGGEQYF
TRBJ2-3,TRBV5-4,CASSPSTDTQYF
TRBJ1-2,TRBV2,CASTEATVYGYTF
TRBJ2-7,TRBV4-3,CASSQENRGRFEQYF
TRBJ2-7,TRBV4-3,CASSQDRRAAYEQYF
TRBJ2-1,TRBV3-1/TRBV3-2,CASSQDWSGGALNEQFF
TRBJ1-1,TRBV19,CASSVGQGLRVTEAFF
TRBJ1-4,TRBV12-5,CASGPARQGWSEKLFF
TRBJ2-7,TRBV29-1,CSVTGRLSYEQYF
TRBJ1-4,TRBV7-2,CASSLLVAGDEKLFF
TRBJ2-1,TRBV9,CASSADASSYNEQFF
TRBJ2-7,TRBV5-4,CASSLVAGAEQYF
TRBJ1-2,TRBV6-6,CASSYSEGFGDYGYTF